Described below is a single T cell receptor (beta chain) sequence and its context. The CDR3 contains 13 residues. Germline CDR1 is MNHEY and CDR2 is SVGEGT. Trimming removed 8 bases at V and 8 bases at J, with 16 bases between. The data originate from a study of CD8 T cells in Susac syndrome. The RNA, about 0.5 to 1 ug, was put through reverse transcription using random hexamers. Each CDR3 protein gets one entry after TCRdb re-called the immunoSEQ multiplex PCR reads with MiXCR. The table records 250,000 to 300,000 distinct CDR3 sequences, approximately 85% of them present only once. The sequenced sample was CD8+ T cells from PBMCs. The chain carries TRBV6-2 or TRBV6-3 and TRBJ2-1, with a weak D call TRBD2 (7 bases). This clonotype originated in a human donor with multiple sclerosis. CDR3 DNA sequence: TGTGCCAGCTCTTCAGGCGGGGGCCATGAGCAGTTCTTC. It encodes CASSSGGGHEQFF.